Below, 18 T cell receptor beta chains from the same sample are listed, as sequenced in a study of response to subunit inactivated influenza vaccine. TCRdb recomputed calls from the RT-PCR reads with MiXCR, one row per CDR3 protein. The sample records about 570,000 distinct CDR3 sequences, 10% to 15% being singletons. Specimen: PBMCs from blood, collected on the day of vaccination. The receptors come from a man over 45 who received an inactivated influenza vaccine.

This clonotype was recorded at least ten times. The gene calls are TRBV7-9 and TRBJ2-1; D uncertain. This CDR3 region has 14 residues. Germline V gene sequence: CDR1 SEHNR, CDR2 FQNEAQ (reference sequence). V dropped 6 bases and J dropped 7 bases, with 16 bases sitting between them. The DNA for the CDR3 is TGTGCCAGCAGTCCAGACCCGGTGGGGAATGAGCAGTTCTTC. Protein: CASSPDPVGNEQFF.

The chain has TRBV29-1 and TRBJ2-7; D unresolved. CDR3 length: 11 amino acids. Trimming took off 6 bases at V and 4 bases at J, with 10 bases between the two ends. Germline CDR1 and CDR2: SQVTM and ANQGSEA. In DNA form, the CDR3 reads TGCAGCGTGCTTAGGGAATACGAGCAGTACTTC. It yields the protein CSVLREYEQYF.

This clonotype was found many times. V usage is TRBV4-1 and J usage is TRBJ2-2; D gene ambiguous. The CDR3 has 15 residues. Germline assignment: CDR1 MGHRA and CDR2 YSYEKL. V gave up 0 bases and J gave up 5 bases, with 10 bases separating them. CDR3 bases: TGCGCCAGCAGCCAAGATTTAGTGTTGACCGGGGAGCTGTTTTTT. Residues: CASSQDLVLTGELFF.

This clonotype was recorded a few times. The V and J genes are TRBV20-1 and TRBJ2-1, with TRBD2 as a possible D gene (6 bases). Trimming took 2 bases from V and 7 from J, leaving 21 bases between them. This CDR3 has 16 residues. The germline V gene encodes CDR1 DFQATT and CDR2 SNEGSKA (reference sequence). For the CDR3, the DNA is TGCAGTGCTAGACGTCAGGGACTTAACCTGTGGAATGAGCAGTTCTTC. Protein product: CSARRQGLNLWNEQFF.

This clonotype has just a few counts. The chain recombines TRBV27 with TRBJ2-3; 8 bases agree with TRBD1. Trimming removed 5 bases from V and 4 bases from J; junction bases left unmatched: 17. The CDR3 spans 18 residues. The germline CDR1 and CDR2 sequences are MNHEY and SMNVEV (reference sequence). CDR3 residues: CASSPGQGMVISADTQYF. As DNA, the CDR3 is TGTGCCAGCAGTCCCGGACAGGGTATGGTAATTAGCGCAGATACGCAGTATTTT.

The V gene is TRBV5-6, the J gene TRBJ2-1; D possibly corresponds to TRBD1 (6 bases). Trimming left V 0 bases short and J 4 bases short, with 17 bases between. Germline-derived CDR1 and CDR2 are SGHDT and YYEEEE. This CDR3 is 17 amino acids long. The CDR3 reads CASSLASGVGFYNEQFF. The CDR3 bases are TGTGCCAGCAGCTTGGCTTCAGGGGTGGGGTTTTACAATGAGCAGTTCTTC.

The V and J genes are TRBV29-1 and TRBJ2-3, with TRBD2 matching over 13 bases. Trimming took 6 bases from V and 1 from J; bases not matched to a gene: 4. This CDR3 is built from 15 residues. CDR1 and CDR2 from the germline V gene are SQVTM and ANQGSEA. Written as DNA, the CDR3 is TGCAGCGTGAACGGACTAGCGGGAGGCACAGATACGCAGTATTTT. Translation: CSVNGLAGGTDTQYF.

The chain combines TRBV12-3 or TRBV12-4 with TRBJ2-7, with D perhaps being TRBD1 or TRBD2 (5 bases each). V was clipped by 4 bases and J by 1 base, with 17 bases between them. The CDR3 loop spans 16 amino acids. CDR3: CASSSAEGFLSYEQYF. CDR3 in DNA: TGTGCCAGCAGTTCCGCCGAGGGGTTCTTATCCTACGAGCAGTACTTC.

This clonotype appeared a few times. This chain joins TRBV11-2 and TRBJ2-1; possible D gene TRBD1, 10 bases. The CDR3 spans 21 residues. CDR1 and CDR2 (germline): SGHAT, FQNNGV. With 1 base removed from V and 3 bases from J, the gap between germline ends came to 28 bases. The DNA for the CDR3 is TGTGCCAGCAGCTTAGTCAGGACGGGACAGGGGCGAGCGGGAGGCTACAATGAGCAGTTCTTC. It yields the protein CASSLVRTGQGRAGGYNEQFF. The full variable domain, with the rest looked up from reference TRBV11-2 and TRBJ2-1, is EAGVAQSPRYKIIEKRQSVAFWCNPISGHATLYWYQQILGQGPKLLIQFQNNGVVDDSQLPKDRFSAERLKGVDSTLKIQPAKLEDSAVYLCASSLVRTGQGRAGGYNEQFFGPGTRLTVL.

On this clonotype: The likely explanation is a read error, given a far larger clone one base away. This chain joins TRBV5-1 and TRBJ2-7; D is uncertain. The CDR3 has 12 amino acids. The germline V gene has CDR1 SGHRS and CDR2 YFSETQ. CDR3 region: CASILGPYEQYF. The CDR3, as DNA: TGCGCCAGCATCTTGGGCCCCTACGAGCAGTACTTC.

This clonotype came up many times. V usage is TRBV12-3 or TRBV12-4 and J usage is TRBJ1-2; TRBD1 might be the D (5 bases). The V and J ends lost 6 bases and 2 bases respectively, with 16 bases between them. This CDR3 has 15 amino acids. This chain's CDR3 is CASSSPAGPNYGYTF. DNA of the CDR3: TGTGCCAGCAGCTCCCCGGCAGGGCCCAACTATGGCTACACCTTC.

Ten or more counts support this clonotype. The rearrangement links TRBV7-2 to TRBJ2-7; 7 positions match TRBD1. This CDR3 is 15 amino acids long. Losses at the gene ends were 4 bases for V and 4 bases for J; bases not matched to a gene: 10. Germline lookup yields CDR1 SGHTA and CDR2 FQGNSA. The CDR3 sequence is CASSYIPGQLYEQYF. The CDR3 region has the DNA TGTGCCAGCAGCTACATCCCGGGACAGCTATACGAGCAGTACTTC.

The chain links TRBV15 to TRBJ2-2, with D uncertain. The V end was cut by 1 base, the J end by 6 bases, with 12 bases between. The CDR3 is made up of 15 amino acids. Per germline, CDR1 LNHNV and CDR2 YYDKDF (reference sequence). The CDR3 sequence: CATSRGRDAAGELFF. DNA for the CDR3: TGTGCCACCAGCAGAGGAAGAGACGCCGCCGGGGAGCTGTTTTTT.

The CDR3 coding sequence is TGCGCCAGCAGCTCCAGGACTTCCTTTGTGGGAGAGACCCAGTACTTC. Translated, it gives CASSSRTSFVGETQYF. V gene TRBV5-1 combines with J gene TRBJ2-5; possibly TRBD2 for D (5 bases). The CDR3 totals 16 residues. V lost 3 bases, J lost 4 bases, and 19 bases lay in between. The germline V gene has CDR1 SGHRS and CDR2 YFSETQ.

This clonotype was detected a few times. V usage is TRBV24-1 and J usage is TRBJ2-7; D is perhaps TRBD1 (6 bases). This CDR3 has 16 amino acids. The germline gives CDR1 KGHDR, CDR2 SFDVKD. With 4 bases removed from V and 0 bases from J, the gap between germline ends came to 15 bases. For the CDR3, the DNA is TGTGCCACCAGTGAAACTTACAGGGCCCACTCCTACGAGCAGTACTTC. As protein: CATSETYRAHSYEQYF.

This clonotype was seen many times. V gene TRBV7-9 combines with J gene TRBJ2-4; TRBD1 matches 7 bases. The germline V gene has CDR1 SEHNR and CDR2 FQNEAQ (reference sequence). The J segment lost 3 bases and the V segment lost 1 base, leaving 6 bases of the junction unmatched. CDR3 length: 16 residues. The CDR3 DNA sequence: TGTGCCAGCAGCTTAGACAGGGGTCGAAACAAAAACATTCAGTACTTC. Its protein is CASSLDRGRNKNIQYF.

The chain combines TRBV6-1 with TRBJ1-4, with D perhaps TRBD1 (6 bases). V lost 6 bases and J lost 8, with 19 bases in between. CDR1 is MNHNS and CDR2 is SASEGT in the germline V gene. This CDR3 has 15 residues. The CDR3 spells CASSPFSSGTEKLFF. CDR3 DNA: TGTGCCAGCAGCCCCTTCTCCTCCGGGACAGAAAAACTGTTTTTT.

J is TRBJ2-1 and V is TRBV20-1; TRBD1 matches at 7 bases. In germline, CDR1 is DFQATT, CDR2 SNEGSKA (reference sequence). The CDR3 sequence is 16 residues long. V was clipped by 0 bases and J by 8 bases; unmatched bases: 13. DNA for the CDR3: TGCAGTGCTAGAGATCCGGGACAGAGGAAGGCCTATGAGCAGTTCTTC. It yields the protein CSARDPGQRKAYEQFF.